This TCR beta chain was documented in a study of vaccination effects on CD4 cells after COVID-19. Turning to the study itself: Either the BNT162b2 or mRNA-1273 vaccine was given to participants in two doses. Study-level points and caveats: Among infection- and vaccine-induced clones, marked clonal contraction occurred late after vaccination.

Before sequencing took place, the ViraFEST assay used viral peptide pools to expand antigen-specific CD4+ T cells. Following culture for roughly 10 days, CD4+ T cells were isolated. Previously uninfected by SARS-CoV-2, the vaccine recipients also showed negative nucleocapsid antibodies. Each well held about 2 million PBMC cultured with around 9.4 ug/ml peptides and around 10 IU/ml IL-2. IL-2 medium was substituted for half the medium on days 3 and 7. From germline, CDR1 is DFQATT and CDR2 SNEGSKA (reference sequence). The CDR3 covers 16 residues. Losses at the gene ends were 3 bases for V and 6 bases for J; bases not matched to a gene: 15. Repertoires were generated with immunoSEQ multiplex PCR, while TCRdb's copy carries only in-frame clones and drops some. The sample lists some 65,000 clones; around 76% were seen once. The sample holds one count of this clone. Its target is unknown.

The genes are TRBV20-1 and TRBJ1-1, with 8 bases lining up with TRBD1. Source: CD4+ T cells from PBMCs cultured with HCoV-NL63 spike peptides, taken before COVID-19 vaccination. The TCR comes from a human donor who received a COVID-19 vaccine. Here the CDR3 DNA reads TGCAGTGCTAGTAGCCCCATTGGACAGGGTAGTCCTGAAGCTTTCTTT. It specifies CSASSPIGQGSPEAFF.